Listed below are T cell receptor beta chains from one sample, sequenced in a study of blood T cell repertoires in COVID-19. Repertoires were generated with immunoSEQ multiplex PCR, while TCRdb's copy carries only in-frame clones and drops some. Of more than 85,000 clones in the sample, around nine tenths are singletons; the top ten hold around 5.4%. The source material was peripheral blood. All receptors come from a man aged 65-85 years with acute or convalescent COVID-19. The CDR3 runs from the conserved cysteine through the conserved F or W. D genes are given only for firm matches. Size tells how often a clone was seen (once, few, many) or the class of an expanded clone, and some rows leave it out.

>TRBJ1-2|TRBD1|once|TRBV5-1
TGCGCCAGCAGCACCGGACAGGGAGGAGTCTATGGCTACACCTTC
CASSTGQGGVYGYTF
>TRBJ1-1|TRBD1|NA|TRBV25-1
TGTGCCAGCAGTGCTGTAAAACAGGGGGAATGGGGCACTGAAGCTTTCTTT
CASSAVKQGEWGTEAFF
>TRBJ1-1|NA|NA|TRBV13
TGTGCCAGCAGCTTAGTTCTTAATGAAGCTTTCTTT
CASSLVLNEAFF
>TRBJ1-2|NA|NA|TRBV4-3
TGCGCCAGCAGCTACGCCGGGACAATCTATGGCTACACCTTC
CASSYAGTIYGYTF
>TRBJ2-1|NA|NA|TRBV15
TGTGCCACCAGCGGGGGAAGGGGGTATGAGCAGTTCTTC
CATSGGRGYEQFF
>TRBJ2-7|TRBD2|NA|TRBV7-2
TGTGCCAGCAGCTTAGATGGACTAGCGGGCGAGCAGTACTTC
CASSLDGLAGEQYF
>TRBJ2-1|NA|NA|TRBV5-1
TGCGCCAGCAGCCCTGGGGGCCTCCCTTTGGCCTACAATGAGCAGTTCTTC
CASSPGGLPLAYNEQFF
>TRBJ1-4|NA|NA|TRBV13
TGTGCCAGCAGCTTCGGAGGGGCTAATGAAAAACTGTTTTTT
CASSFGGANEKLFF
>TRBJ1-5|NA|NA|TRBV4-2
TGTGCCAGCAGCCAAGATCTAGGGGCGAGCAATCAGCCCCAGCATTTT
CASSQDLGASNQPQHF
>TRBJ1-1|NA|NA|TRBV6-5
TGTGCCAGCAGTTACGGCCAGGGGAACACTGAAGCTTTCTTT
CASSYGQGNTEAFF
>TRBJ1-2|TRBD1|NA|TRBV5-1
TGCGCCAGCAGCGGGCCGGGACAGGGTAACTATGGCTACACCTTC
CASSGPGQGNYGYTF
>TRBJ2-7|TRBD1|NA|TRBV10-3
TGTGCCATGGGGCAGGGGGCGTCGTACGAGCAGTACTTC
CAMGQGASYEQYF
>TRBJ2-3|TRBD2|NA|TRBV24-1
TGTGCCACCAGTGACTTAGCGGGAGAGGTGGATACGCAGTATTTT
CATSDLAGEVDTQYF
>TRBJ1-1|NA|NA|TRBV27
TGTGCCAGCAGGAGGAATATGAACACTGAAGCTTTCTTT
CASRRNMNTEAFF
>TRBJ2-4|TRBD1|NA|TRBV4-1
TGCGCCAGCAGCCCCCGACAGGGGGCCCGATCACAAAACATTCAGTACTTC
CASSPRQGARSQNIQYF
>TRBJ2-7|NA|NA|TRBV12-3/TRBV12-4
TGTGCCAGCAGGCGGTCTAGCTTCGAGCAGTACTTC
CASRRSSFEQYF
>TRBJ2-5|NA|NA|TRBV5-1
TGCGCCAGCAGCAACCCTCAGGGAGGGGGAGAAGAGACCCAGTACTTC
CASSNPQGGGEETQYF
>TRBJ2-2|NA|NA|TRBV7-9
TGTGCCAGCAGCTTCAGGAGGGGCAAGGCCAACACCGGGGAGCTGTTTTTT
CASSFRRGKANTGELFF
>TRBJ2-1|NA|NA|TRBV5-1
TGCGCCAGCAGCTTGGAATCGGGATATGAGCAGTTCTTC
CASSLESGYEQFF
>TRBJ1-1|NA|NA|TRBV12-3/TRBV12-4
TGTGCCAGCAGACGAGGGGAGCGGGGTGAAGCTTTCTTT
CASRRGERGEAFF
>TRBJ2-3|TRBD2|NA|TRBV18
TGTGCCAGCTCACCACTGGGGATAGCGGGGGATGACACAGATACGCAGTATTTT
CASSPLGIAGDDTDTQYF
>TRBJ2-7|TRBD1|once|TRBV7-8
TGTGCCAGCAGCTCCGGAGCAACAGGGGACTACGAGCAGTACTTC
CASSSGATGDYEQYF
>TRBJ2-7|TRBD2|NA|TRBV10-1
TGCGCCAGCAGTTTTCGGACTAGCGCCTACGAGCAGTACTTC
CASSFRTSAYEQYF
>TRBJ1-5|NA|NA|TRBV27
TGTGCCAGCGGTCAGAACAATCAGCCCCAGCATTTT
CASGQNNQPQHF
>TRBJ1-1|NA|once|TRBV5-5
TGTGCCAGCAGCTTGGCCACGGCGGTGAACACTGAAGCTTTCTTT
CASSLATAVNTEAFF
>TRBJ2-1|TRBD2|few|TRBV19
TGTGCCAGTAGTATAGAGGGACTAGCGGGGTACAATGAGCAGTTCTTC
CASSIEGLAGYNEQFF
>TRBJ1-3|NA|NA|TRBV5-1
TGCGCCAGCAGCTTGGCGGCCGGAGCGGGAAACACCATATATTTT
CASSLAAGAGNTIYF
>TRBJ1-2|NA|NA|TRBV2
TGTGCCAGCACGGGAAGGGCCGTTGGCTATGGCTACACCTTC
CASTGRAVGYGYTF
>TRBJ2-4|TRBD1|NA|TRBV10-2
TGCGCCAGCAGTGATCTCAGGGGGGCCAAAAACATTCAGTACTTC
CASSDLRGAKNIQYF
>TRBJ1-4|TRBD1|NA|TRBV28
TGTGCCAGTTCCGCGGGACAGGGTCGAGAAAAACTGTTTTTT
CASSAGQGREKLFF
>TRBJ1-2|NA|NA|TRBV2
TGTGCCAGCAGTGACTTCCCTTGGCCGTCCTATGGCTACACCTTC
CASSDFPWPSYGYTF
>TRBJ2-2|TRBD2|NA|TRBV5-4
TGTGCCAGCAGCTTGGAGGCGGGGGGCGGAACCGGGGAGCTGTTTTTT
CASSLEAGGGTGELFF
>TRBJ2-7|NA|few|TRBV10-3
TGTGCCATCAGTCCCGGTTACGAGCAGTACTTC
CAISPGYEQYF
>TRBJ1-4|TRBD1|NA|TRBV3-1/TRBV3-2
TGTGCCAGCAGCTCGGGACAGGGAACGGAAAAACTGTTTTTT
CASSSGQGTEKLFF
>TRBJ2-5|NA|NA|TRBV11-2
TGTGCCAGCAGCTCTAAGCGGGCCTCGGGGGAGACCCAGTACTTC
CASSSKRASGETQYF
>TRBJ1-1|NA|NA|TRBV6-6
TGTGCCAGCATTTCCGACGGGGTCGGAACTGAAGCTTTCTTT
CASISDGVGTEAFF
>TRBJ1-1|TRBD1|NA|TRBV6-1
TGTGCCAGCAGTGTGCGGACAGGGACGAGAACTGCTGAAGCTTTCTTT
CASSVRTGTRTAEAFF
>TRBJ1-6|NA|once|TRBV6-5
TGTGCCAGCAGTTACTATGGCAGTTATTCACCCCTCCACTTT
CASSYYGSYSPLHF
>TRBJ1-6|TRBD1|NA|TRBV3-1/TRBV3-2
TGTGCCAGCAGCCAGGGACAGATTAATTCACCCCTCCACTTT
CASSQGQINSPLHF
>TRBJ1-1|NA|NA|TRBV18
TGTGCCAGCTCTCTCGGGGGGAACACTGAAGCTTTCTTT
CASSLGGNTEAFF
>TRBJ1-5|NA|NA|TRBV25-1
TGTGCCAGCAGCGGGGGGGGGCCCCAGCATTTT
CASSGGGPQHF
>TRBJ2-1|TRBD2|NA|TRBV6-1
TGTGCCAGCAGTGAACGACTAGCGGGAACGGATGAGCAGTTCTTC
CASSERLAGTDEQFF
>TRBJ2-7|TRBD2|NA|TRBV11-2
TGTGCCAGCAGCTTAAGACTAGCGGAGATCTACGAGCAGTACTTC
CASSLRLAEIYEQYF
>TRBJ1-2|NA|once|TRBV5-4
TGTGCCCACCCAATTGGCCATGGCTACACCTTC
CAHPIGHGYTF
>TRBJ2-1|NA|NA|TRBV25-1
TGTGCCAGCAGTGATGGGGGGAGGAGTGAGCAGTTCTTC
CASSDGGRSEQFF
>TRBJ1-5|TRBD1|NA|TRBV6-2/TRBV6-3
TGTGCCAGCAGCAACCCACCTGGGACAGGAAGAAATCAGCCCCAGCATTTT
CASSNPPGTGRNQPQHF
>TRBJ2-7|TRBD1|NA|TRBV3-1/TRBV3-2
TGTGCCAGCAGCCGAAGACAGGGCCACGAGCAGTACTTC
CASSRRQGHEQYF